This T cell receptor (beta chain) derives from a study of radiation and T cells in renal cell carcinoma. Notes on the study in general: From baseline, blood top tumor clonotypes peaked at 2 weeks post-radiation.

From germline, CDR1 is MDHEN and CDR2 SYDVKM. Trimming at V came to 4 bases and at J to 5 bases, leaving 16 bases not matched to a gene. The CDR3 has 18 amino acids. With respect to this clone: Its antigen is unknown.

Specified time point: blood 4 weeks post-SBRT, at nephrectomy. Indicated treatment: 15 Gy SBRT to primary tumor, nephrectomy 4 weeks later. Nephrectomy followed 15 Gy stereotactic body radiation by 4 weeks. Blood was sampled at baseline, 2 weeks and 4 weeks after SBRT. TCRdb keeps only in-frame clones here, not all; method: immunoSEQ multiplex PCR. The sample has roughly 100,000 clones; about 79% are singletons. The chain has TRBV28 and TRBJ2-7, with 11 bases aligning to TRBD2. Specimen: blood, collected from a patient whose treatment included radiotherapy and nephrectomy. This TCR came from a man aged 55-75 years with renal cell carcinoma. CDR3 in DNA: TGTGCCAGCAGTTCGGCCGGGCTAGCGGGAGGACGGATCAACGAGCAGTACTTC. It encodes CASSSAGLAGGRINEQYF.